The rows below give T cell receptor beta chains drawn from one sample of a study of tumor-infiltrating lymphocytes in primary liver carcinoma. TCRdb processed the multiplex PCR reads anew with MiXCR; each CDR3 protein has one entry. The sample lists 150,000 to 200,000 distinct CDR3 sequences, 70% to 90% occurring once. Material: tumor tissue from primary liver carcinoma. These receptors all stem from a middle-aged man with primary liver carcinoma and hepatitis B virus infection. Each CDR3 is given with its conserved first and last residue. Fields, in order: J gene, V gene, D gene, clone size, CDR3 protein, CDR3 DNA. A D gene is named only where the DNA matches it firmly. Some rows mark clone size as missing; the rest say once, few, many or name a class of expanded clone.

j_call: TRBJ2-2; v_call: TRBV10-3; d_call: .; clone_size: once; cdr3_aa: CAVQLIGGTGKLFF; cdr3_nt: TGTGCCGTACAATTAATTGGGGGAACCGGGAAGCTGTTTTTT
j_call: TRBJ1-1; v_call: TRBV4-2; d_call: .; clone_size: few; cdr3_aa: CASSTDQRGAEAFF; cdr3_nt: TGTGCCAGCAGCACAGACCAGAGGGGCGCTGAAGCTTTCTTT
j_call: TRBJ2-1; v_call: TRBV11-3; d_call: .; clone_size: .; cdr3_aa: CVSSFQWGEQFF; cdr3_nt: TGTGTCAGCAGCTTCCAATGGGGGGAGCAGTTCTTC
j_call: TRBJ2-7; v_call: TRBV29-1; d_call: .; clone_size: .; cdr3_aa: CSVMTPGTGTPYEQHF; cdr3_nt: TGCAGCGTCATGACACCTGGGACCGGCACTCCCTACGAGCAGCACTTC
j_call: TRBJ1-2; v_call: TRBV29-1; d_call: TRBD1; clone_size: .; cdr3_aa: CSVLLDREMNGYTF; cdr3_nt: TGCAGCGTCCTCCTTGACAGGGAGATGAATGGCTATACCTTC
j_call: TRBJ2-3; v_call: TRBV12-3/TRBV12-4; d_call: TRBD2; clone_size: .; cdr3_aa: CADSPGTRPDTQYF; cdr3_nt: TGTGCCGACAGTCCAGGGACTAGACCAGATACGCAGTATTTT
j_call: TRBJ2-7; v_call: TRBV11-1; d_call: .; clone_size: .; cdr3_aa: CASSLGPAGESSYEKYF; cdr3_nt: TGTGCCAGCAGCTTAGGGCCGGCTGGTGAAAGCTCCTACGAGAAATACTTC
j_call: TRBJ1-4; v_call: TRBV6-6; d_call: .; clone_size: many; cdr3_aa: CASSYSTEGEKLFF; cdr3_nt: TGTGCCAGCAGTTACTCGACAGAGGGGGAAAAACTGTTTTTT
j_call: TRBJ1-1; v_call: TRBV12-3/TRBV12-4; d_call: TRBD1; clone_size: once; cdr3_aa: CVSRHRTGNTEAFF; cdr3_nt: TGTGTCAGCAGACATCGGACAGGAAACACTGAAGCTTTCTTT
j_call: TRBJ2-1; v_call: TRBV12-3/TRBV12-4; d_call: .; clone_size: few; cdr3_aa: CPSSPQGRRNEQFF; cdr3_nt: TGTCCCAGCAGTCCTCAGGGGCGGCGGAATGAGCAGTTCTTC
j_call: TRBJ1-1; v_call: TRBV10-3; d_call: .; clone_size: .; cdr3_aa: CSISEFPPTHGTEAFF; cdr3_nt: TGTTCCATCAGTGAATTTCCGCCCACTCATGGGACTGAAGCTTTCTTT
j_call: TRBJ2-7; v_call: TRBV4-3; d_call: .; clone_size: .; cdr3_aa: CASSQVIAASSYEQYF; cdr3_nt: TGCGCCAGCAGCCAAGTAATAGCGGCGAGCTCCTACGAGCAATACTTC
j_call: TRBJ1-5; v_call: TRBV6-1; d_call: .; clone_size: .; cdr3_aa: CATSHGGSQPQHF; cdr3_nt: TGTGCCACCAGCCACGGCGGCAGTCAGCCCCAGCATTTT
j_call: TRBJ2-5; v_call: TRBV5-1; d_call: TRBD1; clone_size: .; cdr3_aa: CASSLGRDRGHRETQSF; cdr3_nt: TGCGCTAGCAGCTTGGGACGGGACAGGGGGCATAGAGAGACCCAGTCCTTC
j_call: TRBJ2-5; v_call: TRBV6-1; d_call: TRBD2; clone_size: .; cdr3_aa: CASSGLVGGKETQYF; cdr3_nt: TGTGCCAGCAGTGGACTAGTGGGAGGGAAAGAGACCCAGTATTTC
j_call: TRBJ2-7; v_call: TRBV29-1; d_call: TRBD1; clone_size: many; cdr3_aa: CSGAQGDPYEQYF; cdr3_nt: TGCAGCGGGGCACAGGGGGACCCCTACGAGCAGTACTTC
j_call: TRBJ2-6; v_call: TRBV14; d_call: .; clone_size: .; cdr3_aa: CTSSQDTVSTLSSRVNVLTF; cdr3_nt: TGTACCAGCAGCCAAGATACGGTATCGACTCTTAGCTCTAGGGTCAACGTCCTGACTTTC
j_call: TRBJ2-2; v_call: TRBV5-4; d_call: TRBD2; clone_size: .; cdr3_aa: CARSDPGVAGFANTGELFF; cdr3_nt: TGTGCCAGAAGTGATCCGGGAGTAGCGGGTTTCGCGAACACCGGGGAGCTGTTTTTT
j_call: TRBJ2-7; v_call: TRBV5-5; d_call: .; clone_size: few; cdr3_aa: CASSLVFEQYF; cdr3_nt: TGTGCCAGCAGCTTGGTCTTTGAGCAGTACTTC
j_call: TRBJ2-1; v_call: TRBV11-1; d_call: TRBD2; clone_size: .; cdr3_aa: CASSTKLAGALQFF; cdr3_nt: TGTGCCAGCAGTACGAAACTAGCGGGAGCGCTGCAGTTCTTC
j_call: TRBJ2-7; v_call: TRBV28; d_call: TRBD1; clone_size: .; cdr3_aa: CASKGQGVPSYKQYF; cdr3_nt: TGTGCCAGCAAGGGACAGGGAGTACCCTCCTACAAGCAGTACTTC
j_call: TRBJ2-1; v_call: TRBV6-1; d_call: .; clone_size: .; cdr3_aa: CVSNEVEGGYNEQFF; cdr3_nt: TGTGTCAGCAATGAAGTAGAGGGAGGATACAATGAGCAGTTCTTC